This TCR beta chain was sequenced for a study of CD8+CD57+ T cells in acquired aplastic anemia. At the level of the study: Yields of DNA that came from sorted CD4+ and CD8+ cells averaged roughly 3.2 ug. Healthy donor sequencing depth: around 9.9 million CD4+, fewer than 12 million CD8+ reads.

Genomic DNA templated the TCR beta VDJ and CDR3 profiling. TCRdb called the reads again in MiXCR, with one record for every CDR3 protein. There are under 200,000 distinct CDR3 sequences in the sample; approximately 40% occur only once, and about 1.1% lies in the top ten. This CDR3 region has 15 residues. The germline CDR1 and CDR2 sequences are WSHSY and SAAADI. With 2 bases removed from V and 10 bases from J, the gap between germline ends came to 15 bases. This clonotype was observed a single time. Antigen specificity is unknown. General study points: Patients shared around 30 CD8+ CDR3 sequences with controls.

The rearrangement joins TRBV10-2 to TRBJ1-6, with D possibly being TRBD1 (5 bases). Sequences were obtained from sorted CD4+, CD8+, or CD8+CD57+ T cells (not recorded which) from PBMCs. This receptor was taken from a human donor in good health. CDR3 protein: CASSEESGQRSPLHF. The CDR3 DNA reads as TGCGCCAGCAGTGAGGAGTCAGGGCAGAGGTCACCCCTCCACTTT.